Listed below are T cell receptor beta chains from one sample, sequenced in a study of T cell responses to AZD1222 COVID-19 vaccine. The table came from immunoSEQ multiplex PCR; TCRdb's copy has only in-frame clones and leaves some out. The repertoire consists of roughly 76,000 clones, with 88% occurring once and the leading ten covering approximately 10%. The specimen was peripheral blood, collected on day 0 of AZD1222 vaccination. Source of these receptors: an adult in good health. Both conserved end residues are part of each CDR3. Fields, in order: V gene, CDR3 length, D gene, J gene, clone size, CDR3 protein, CDR3 DNA. A D gene is named only where the DNA matches it firmly. Not all rows give a size; the values are once, few, many and, for expanded clones, a class.

v_call: TRBV11-2; cdr3_length: 14; d_call: .; j_call: TRBJ2-1; clone_size: once; cdr3_aa: CASSLSPEVDEQFF; cdr3_nt: TGTGCCAGCAGCTTATCCCCGGAGGTCGATGAGCAGTTCTTC
v_call: TRBV5-4; cdr3_length: 13; d_call: .; j_call: TRBJ1-2; clone_size: .; cdr3_aa: CASSSEGTSGYTF; cdr3_nt: TGTGCCAGCAGTTCGGAGGGGACGTCGGGCTACACCTTC
v_call: TRBV5-4; cdr3_length: 16; d_call: TRBD2; j_call: TRBJ2-1; clone_size: .; cdr3_aa: CASSSSGTRAFREQFF; cdr3_nt: TGTGCCAGCAGCTCCTCCGGGACTAGGGCCTTTAGAGAGCAGTTCTTC
v_call: TRBV27; cdr3_length: 15; d_call: TRBD2; j_call: TRBJ2-1; clone_size: .; cdr3_aa: CASSSGLAGGGEQFF; cdr3_nt: TGTGCCAGCAGTTCCGGACTAGCGGGGGGCGGGGAGCAGTTCTTC
v_call: TRBV7-8; cdr3_length: 15; d_call: .; j_call: TRBJ2-3; clone_size: .; cdr3_aa: CASSSQGLSTDTQYF; cdr3_nt: TGTGCCAGCAGCTCTCAGGGCCTCAGCACAGATACGCAGTATTTT
v_call: TRBV5-1; cdr3_length: 14; d_call: TRBD1; j_call: TRBJ2-5; clone_size: .; cdr3_aa: CASSLEGQQETQYF; cdr3_nt: TGCGCCAGCAGCTTAGAGGGACAGCAAGAGACCCAGTACTTC
v_call: TRBV7-2; cdr3_length: 12; d_call: .; j_call: TRBJ1-1; clone_size: once; cdr3_aa: CASSTSGTDYLF; cdr3_nt: TGTGCCAGCAGCACCTCCGGGACGGATTACCTATTT
v_call: TRBV5-6; cdr3_length: 15; d_call: .; j_call: TRBJ1-5; clone_size: few; cdr3_aa: CASNLGGGRNQPQHF; cdr3_nt: TGTGCCAGCAACCTAGGTGGGGGTCGCAATCAGCCCCAGCATTTT
v_call: TRBV24-1; cdr3_length: 13; d_call: .; j_call: TRBJ2-7; clone_size: .; cdr3_aa: CATSAADRYEQYF; cdr3_nt: TGTGCCACCAGTGCGGCGGATCGCTACGAGCAGTACTTC
v_call: TRBV7-7; cdr3_length: 13; d_call: .; j_call: TRBJ1-1; clone_size: .; cdr3_aa: CASSSRLGTEAFF; cdr3_nt: TGTGCTAGCAGTAGTAGGCTGGGAACTGAAGCTTTCTTT
v_call: TRBV5-4; cdr3_length: 15; d_call: TRBD1; j_call: TRBJ2-2; clone_size: once; cdr3_aa: CASSAGTGGLGELFF; cdr3_nt: TGTGCCAGCAGTGCGGGGACAGGGGGCTTAGGGGAGCTGTTTTTT
v_call: TRBV30; cdr3_length: 13; d_call: TRBD1; j_call: TRBJ1-2; clone_size: .; cdr3_aa: CAWSEQGAGGYTF; cdr3_nt: TGTGCCTGGAGTGAACAGGGGGCCGGGGGCTACACCTTC
v_call: TRBV19; cdr3_length: 15; d_call: TRBD1; j_call: TRBJ2-7; clone_size: .; cdr3_aa: CASSIGQGLTYEQYF; cdr3_nt: TGTGCCAGTAGTATAGGACAGGGGCTTACCTACGAGCAGTACTTC
v_call: TRBV2; cdr3_length: 11; d_call: .; j_call: TRBJ2-5; clone_size: few; cdr3_aa: CASSLRETQYF; cdr3_nt: TGTGCCAGCAGTCTTAGGGAGACCCAGTACTTC
v_call: TRBV2; cdr3_length: 13; d_call: TRBD2; j_call: TRBJ2-4; clone_size: .; cdr3_aa: CASSGTSGGIQYF; cdr3_nt: TGTGCCAGCAGTGGGACTAGCGGGGGCATTCAGTACTTC
v_call: TRBV4-1; cdr3_length: 15; d_call: .; j_call: TRBJ1-2; clone_size: .; cdr3_aa: CASSQNAGANYGYTF; cdr3_nt: TGCGCCAGCAGCCAAAACGCAGGGGCGAACTATGGCTACACCTTC
v_call: TRBV15; cdr3_length: 16; d_call: .; j_call: TRBJ1-1; clone_size: .; cdr3_aa: CATSRDPAGRGTEAFF; cdr3_nt: TGTGCCACCAGCAGAGATCCGGCAGGGAGGGGCACTGAAGCTTTCTTT
v_call: TRBV15; cdr3_length: 13; d_call: .; j_call: TRBJ2-1; clone_size: .; cdr3_aa: CATSRVLGNEQFF; cdr3_nt: TGTGCCACCAGCAGAGTGTTGGGCAATGAGCAGTTCTTC
v_call: TRBV5-4; cdr3_length: 17; d_call: TRBD1; j_call: TRBJ2-6; clone_size: .; cdr3_aa: CASSRGQGWSGANVLTF; cdr3_nt: TGTGCCAGCAGCAGAGGACAGGGGTGGTCCGGGGCCAACGTCCTGACTTTC
v_call: TRBV4-2; cdr3_length: 15; d_call: .; j_call: TRBJ2-5; clone_size: .; cdr3_aa: CASSQERNREETQYF; cdr3_nt: TGTGCCAGCAGCCAAGAGAGGAACAGGGAAGAGACCCAGTACTTC
v_call: TRBV5-5; cdr3_length: 14; d_call: .; j_call: TRBJ1-1; clone_size: .; cdr3_aa: CASSFVTVNTEAFF; cdr3_nt: TGTGCCAGCAGCTTTGTCACGGTGAACACTGAAGCTTTCTTT
v_call: TRBV19; cdr3_length: 14; d_call: .; j_call: TRBJ1-2; clone_size: .; cdr3_aa: CASSIGGANYGYTF; cdr3_nt: TGTGCCAGTAGTATAGGTGGGGCTAACTATGGCTACACCTTC
v_call: TRBV5-6; cdr3_length: 16; d_call: TRBD1; j_call: TRBJ2-1; clone_size: .; cdr3_aa: CASSLVGDRVRNEQFF; cdr3_nt: TGTGCCAGCAGCTTGGTGGGGGACAGGGTCAGGAATGAGCAGTTCTTC
v_call: TRBV12-3/TRBV12-4; cdr3_length: 12; d_call: .; j_call: TRBJ2-1; clone_size: once; cdr3_aa: CASSPGLGEQFF; cdr3_nt: TGTGCCAGCAGTCCCGGTCTTGGTGAGCAGTTCTTC
v_call: TRBV6-5; cdr3_length: 14; d_call: TRBD1; j_call: TRBJ1-5; clone_size: .; cdr3_aa: CASCGQGGGQPQHF; cdr3_nt: TGTGCCAGCTGCGGACAGGGGGGAGGTCAGCCCCAGCATTTT
v_call: TRBV28; cdr3_length: 13; d_call: .; j_call: TRBJ2-7; clone_size: .; cdr3_aa: CASSPRTADEQYF; cdr3_nt: TGTGCCAGCAGTCCAAGGACAGCTGACGAGCAGTACTTC
v_call: TRBV3-1/TRBV3-2; cdr3_length: 14; d_call: TRBD2; j_call: TRBJ2-5; clone_size: once; cdr3_aa: CASSRGLAEETQYF; cdr3_nt: TGTGCCAGCAGCCGCGGACTAGCGGAAGAGACCCAGTACTTC
v_call: TRBV7-6; cdr3_length: 15; d_call: .; j_call: TRBJ2-7; clone_size: .; cdr3_aa: CASSLGRVPTYEQYF; cdr3_nt: TGTGCCAGCAGCTTGGGCAGGGTGCCAACCTACGAGCAGTACTTC
v_call: TRBV28; cdr3_length: 13; d_call: .; j_call: TRBJ1-1; clone_size: .; cdr3_aa: CAIGRGMNTEAFF; cdr3_nt: TGTGCCATCGGGCGGGGCATGAACACTGAAGCTTTCTTT
v_call: TRBV10-1; cdr3_length: 13; d_call: .; j_call: TRBJ2-1; clone_size: .; cdr3_aa: CASRKDRNNEQFF; cdr3_nt: TGCGCCAGCAGGAAGGACAGAAACAATGAGCAGTTCTTC
v_call: TRBV28; cdr3_length: 17; d_call: TRBD1; j_call: TRBJ2-5; clone_size: .; cdr3_aa: CASTTPAGRGRGETQYF; cdr3_nt: TGTGCCAGCACCACCCCCGCCGGCAGGGGGCGGGGAGAGACCCAGTACTTC
v_call: TRBV19; cdr3_length: 13; d_call: .; j_call: TRBJ1-2; clone_size: .; cdr3_aa: CASSRTGTYGYTF; cdr3_nt: TGTGCCAGTAGCCGTACAGGAACCTATGGCTACACCTTC
v_call: TRBV6-1; cdr3_length: 15; d_call: TRBD1; j_call: TRBJ1-4; clone_size: once; cdr3_aa: CASSELRQGGEKLFF; cdr3_nt: TGTGCCAGCAGTGAATTGCGACAGGGAGGTGAAAAACTGTTTTTT
v_call: TRBV3-1/TRBV3-2; cdr3_length: 15; d_call: TRBD1; j_call: TRBJ2-1; clone_size: .; cdr3_aa: CASSQRGQGYNEQFF; cdr3_nt: TGTGCCAGCAGCCAAAGAGGACAGGGGTACAATGAGCAGTTCTTC
v_call: TRBV5-4; cdr3_length: 15; d_call: .; j_call: TRBJ1-5; clone_size: .; cdr3_aa: CASSLGGGNNQPQHF; cdr3_nt: TGTGCCAGCAGCTTGGGGGGCGGGAACAATCAGCCCCAGCATTTT
v_call: TRBV19; cdr3_length: 12; d_call: .; j_call: TRBJ2-7; clone_size: .; cdr3_aa: CASSIPGYEQYF; cdr3_nt: TGTGCCAGTAGTATCCCCGGCTACGAGCAGTACTTC
v_call: TRBV3-1/TRBV3-2; cdr3_length: 13; d_call: .; j_call: TRBJ1-1; clone_size: .; cdr3_aa: CASSLGDVGEAFF; cdr3_nt: TGTGCCAGCAGCCTGGGGGATGTTGGTGAAGCTTTCTTT
v_call: TRBV4-1; cdr3_length: 15; d_call: .; j_call: TRBJ2-7; clone_size: .; cdr3_aa: CASSQDLGQRSEQYF; cdr3_nt: TGCGCCAGCAGCCAAGATTTAGGACAGCGGAGCGAGCAGTACTTC
v_call: TRBV7-2; cdr3_length: 14; d_call: TRBD2; j_call: TRBJ2-7; clone_size: .; cdr3_aa: CASSLDGGSYEQYF; cdr3_nt: TGTGCCAGCAGCTTAGATGGCGGGAGTTACGAGCAGTACTTC
v_call: TRBV12-2; cdr3_length: 14; d_call: .; j_call: TRBJ1-3; clone_size: .; cdr3_aa: CASRLEGVGNTIYF; cdr3_nt: TGTGCAAGTCGCTTAGAGGGAGTAGGAAACACCATATATTTT
v_call: TRBV7-3; cdr3_length: 14; d_call: .; j_call: TRBJ2-3; clone_size: .; cdr3_aa: CASSRAGPTDTQYF; cdr3_nt: TGTGCCAGCAGCCGAGCGGGCCCCACAGATACGCAGTATTTT
v_call: TRBV6-5; cdr3_length: 15; d_call: TRBD1; j_call: TRBJ2-1; clone_size: few; cdr3_aa: CASSKGQGTWDEQFF; cdr3_nt: TGTGCCAGCAGTAAGGGACAGGGGACTTGGGATGAGCAGTTCTTC
v_call: TRBV15; cdr3_length: 13; d_call: .; j_call: TRBJ2-2; clone_size: .; cdr3_aa: CATSRDPTGELFF; cdr3_nt: TGTGCCACCAGCAGAGATCCGACCGGGGAGCTGTTTTTT
v_call: TRBV29-1; cdr3_length: 10; d_call: .; j_call: TRBJ2-5; clone_size: .; cdr3_aa: CSIGGETQYF; cdr3_nt: TGCAGCATTGGAGGAGAGACCCAGTACTTC
v_call: TRBV5-1; cdr3_length: 14; d_call: .; j_call: TRBJ2-1; clone_size: .; cdr3_aa: CASSWSESRNEQFF; cdr3_nt: TGCGCCAGCAGCTGGTCGGAGAGTCGGAATGAGCAGTTCTTC
v_call: TRBV6-5; cdr3_length: 14; d_call: .; j_call: TRBJ2-2; clone_size: .; cdr3_aa: CASSYLRGRGELFF; cdr3_nt: TGTGCCAGCAGTTACTTAAGGGGACGCGGGGAGCTGTTTTTT
v_call: TRBV5-4; cdr3_length: 15; d_call: .; j_call: TRBJ2-1; clone_size: medium-sized; cdr3_aa: CASSLGAGPANEQFF; cdr3_nt: TGTGCCAGCAGCTTGGGTGCTGGTCCAGCCAATGAGCAGTTCTTC
v_call: TRBV27; cdr3_length: 15; d_call: .; j_call: TRBJ2-1; clone_size: .; cdr3_aa: CASSPGPFSYNEQFF; cdr3_nt: TGTGCCAGCAGCCCGGGACCCTTCTCCTACAATGAGCAGTTCTTC
v_call: TRBV12-3/TRBV12-4; cdr3_length: 13; d_call: .; j_call: TRBJ2-1; clone_size: .; cdr3_aa: CASTGDHDNEQFF; cdr3_nt: TGTGCCAGCACCGGCGACCATGACAATGAGCAGTTCTTC
v_call: TRBV15; cdr3_length: 15; d_call: TRBD2; j_call: TRBJ2-5; clone_size: .; cdr3_aa: CATSRAMGGEETQYF; cdr3_nt: TGTGCCACCAGCAGAGCAATGGGGGGGGAAGAGACCCAGTACTTC
v_call: TRBV6-5; cdr3_length: 12; d_call: .; j_call: TRBJ1-2; clone_size: .; cdr3_aa: CASSYRADGYTF; cdr3_nt: TGTGCCAGCAGTTACAGGGCAGATGGCTACACCTTC
v_call: TRBV11-3; cdr3_length: 15; d_call: .; j_call: TRBJ2-7; clone_size: few; cdr3_aa: CASSLVVPRGYEQYF; cdr3_nt: TGTGCCAGCAGCTTAGTAGTCCCTAGGGGCTACGAGCAGTACTTC
v_call: TRBV9; cdr3_length: 16; d_call: .; j_call: TRBJ2-2; clone_size: .; cdr3_aa: CASSVALRGYTGELFF; cdr3_nt: TGTGCCAGCAGCGTAGCTTTAAGGGGGTACACCGGGGAGCTGTTTTTT
v_call: TRBV6-1; cdr3_length: 15; d_call: TRBD2; j_call: TRBJ2-7; clone_size: .; cdr3_aa: CASSEATSGRYEQYF; cdr3_nt: TGTGCCAGCAGTGAAGCGACTAGCGGGAGGTACGAGCAGTACTTC
v_call: TRBV7-2; cdr3_length: 15; d_call: TRBD1; j_call: TRBJ2-5; clone_size: once; cdr3_aa: CASSFSTGAWETQYF; cdr3_nt: TGTGCCAGCAGCTTTTCTACAGGGGCGTGGGAGACCCAGTACTTC